This T cell receptor beta chain was identified in a study of CD8 T cells in ankylosing spondylitis. This clonotype was counted at least ten times. No antigen is known for it. Study-wide findings and caveats: As for the disease-linked clones, they showed a CD8+ phenotype and occurred at relatively low frequencies in peripheral blood.

CDR1 and CDR2 (germline): ENHRY, SYGVKD. The CDR3 sequence is 18 residues long. With V trimmed by 5 bases and J by 2 bases, 14 bases remained unmatched. TCRdb re-called the 5' RACE reads with MiXCR, one entry per CDR3 protein. This table has fewer than 400,000 distinct CDR3 sequences, roughly 14% appearing once. This receptor was taken from a male donor with ankylosing spondylitis or in good health (not recorded which). The chain combines TRBV10-3 with TRBJ2-3; 9 positions agree with TRBD2. Material: blood, either unsorted or a sorted T cell fraction (not recorded which). CDR3 region: CAISSNSGGPYTTDTQYF. CDR3 coding DNA: TGTGCCATCAGTTCCAATAGCGGGGGCCCCTACACCACAGATACGCAGTATTTT.